The rows below give T cell receptor beta chains drawn from one sample of a study of Graves' ophthalmopathy and Graves' hyperthyroidism. TCRdb fed the multiplex PCR reads into MiXCR, producing one record per CDR3 protein. This table has 340,000 or so distinct CDR3 sequences, 15% to 20% appearing once. Sequencing was performed on peripheral blood. The source of these receptors is an adult man with Graves' ophthalmopathy. Both conserved end residues are part of each CDR3. A D gene is named only where the DNA matches it firmly. Size values are once, few and many counts, or a class for expanded clones, and some rows have none.

d_gene	v_gene	len	abundance	j_gene	CDR3aa	CDR3nt
TRBD1	TRBV30	13	many	TRBJ1-1	CAWTRDRGTEAFF	TGTGCCTGGACCAGGGACAGGGGCACTGAAGCTTTCTTT
-	TRBV6-5	14	many	TRBJ1-1	CASSYSGVGTEAFF	TGTGCCAGCAGTTACTCAGGGGTCGGGACTGAAGCTTTCTTT
-	TRBV19	13	-	TRBJ2-7	CASSILPSYEQYF	TGTGCCAGTAGTATTCTTCCCTCCTACGAGCAGTACTTC
TRBD1	TRBV28	17	many	TRBJ1-6	CASSITPPGTANSPLHF	TGTGCCAGCAGCATAACCCCCCCCGGGACAGCTAATTCACCCCTCCACTTT
-	TRBV27	16	-	TRBJ1-2	CASSPWGRLNSYGYTF	TGTGCCAGCAGTCCTTGGGGAAGACTAAACTCCTATGGCTACACCTTC
TRBD1	TRBV11-3	18	few	TRBJ2-2	CASSLPNWRQGMAGELFF	TGTGCCAGCAGCTTGCCAAACTGGAGACAGGGTATGGCCGGGGAGCTGTTTTTT
-	TRBV12-3/TRBV12-4	15	many	TRBJ2-3	CASSLLLAYTDTQYF	TGTGCCAGCAGTTTACTGCTAGCGTACACAGATACGCAGTATTTT
-	TRBV7-8	15	many	TRBJ2-7	CASSSSPGTTYEQYF	TGTGCCAGCAGCTCATCCCCAGGCACCACCTACGAGCAGTACTTC
-	TRBV6-5	14	many	TRBJ1-6	CASTGTTRDSPLHF	TGTGCCAGCACCGGGACGACGAGGGATTCACCCCTCCACTTT
TRBD1	TRBV14	14	many	TRBJ2-7	CASSQFDRGREQYF	TGTGCCAGCAGCCAATTCGACAGGGGGCGGGAGCAGTACTTC
-	TRBV5-1	16	many	TRBJ2-6	CASSLVTLSGANVLTF	TGCGCCAGCAGCTTGGTTACTCTCTCTGGGGCCAACGTCCTGACTTTC
TRBD1	TRBV6-5	16	once	TRBJ2-7	CASSYIPGTGANEQYF	TGTGCCAGCAGTTACATCCCCGGGACAGGGGCGAACGAGCAGTACTTC
TRBD2	TRBV20-1	14	many	TRBJ2-5	CSAGLAGTRETQYF	TGCAGTGCTGGACTAGCGGGGACTAGGGAGACCCAGTACTTC